This T cell receptor (beta chain) was observed in a study of monozygotic twins with inflammatory bowel disease (dated by TCRdb to the late 2010s). In the study overall: The complete study included around 30 monozygotic twin pairs: 19 IBD-discordant Danish pairs and nine German pairs, of which four were IBD-concordant and five were IBD-discordant. Disease-associated traits were sought mainly through comparisons between IBD patients and their genetically identical healthy co-twins within discordant pairs. Each individual had, on average, about 151 000 unique TCRalpha sequences and 181 000 unique TCRbeta sequences available for analysis. Here is what the overall study found, with its caveats: Different T cell subtypes could not be distinguished in the analysis. No single strong signal or clonotype linked to IBD turned up in the results, so the idea that one exists was not supported. Repertoire similarity did not differ between concordant and discordant twins, possibly due to limited statistical power. Because patients were on differing immunosuppressive treatments, the repertoires may have picked up extra background noise and inter-individual variability. Measured by the inverse Simpson index, TCRbeta repertoire diversity was lower in IBD patients than in their healthy co-twins. Compared with healthy twins, IBD patients shared fewer clonotypes with other individuals, and the difference was most pronounced in patients with signs of disease activity.

Taken from cysteine to phenylalanine, the CDR3 has 15 residues. The entry carries no DNA sequence. CDR1 and CDR2, per the germline V gene, are SNHLY and FYNNEI. As concerns this clonotype: No antigen is known for it.

The library was produced with 5' RACE. For each TCR library, approximately 3.5 ug of total RNA was used. For each sample, cDNA synthesis with SMARTScribe reverse transcriptase was split into eight separate reactions. Unique molecular identifiers containing a 6-nucleotide sample barcode were introduced through template switching during cDNA synthesis. Amplification of TCRalpha and TCRbeta cDNA involved two nested PCRs of about 15 and 9 cycles, and each PCR was followed by bead purification. Before amplification, the cDNA was treated with uracil DNA-glycosylase and purified using the QIAquick PCR purification kit. The second PCR added Illumina TruSeq-compatible adapters along with sample-specific barcodes. TapeStation and Qubit were used to check library quality and concentration, and around 5.2 ng of each library went into the pool. Pooled libraries were sequenced on an Illumina HiSeq2500 single-index Rapid Run with 2 x 100 bp reads and custom sequencing primers. In the paper's pipeline: MiGEC version 1.2.6 was used for UMI-based consensus assembly, which corrected PCR and sequencing errors. MiXCR version 2.1.1 was used for V(D)J alignment, clonotype assembly and CDR3 extraction. Gene usage, clonotype sharing and MAIT/NKT TCR abundance were normalised by analysing the top 1000, 10 000 and 20 000 clonotypes per sample. Diversity was computed as the inverse Simpson index with the vegan R package after downsampling to 27 000 UMIs. Statistical testing used paired Mann-Whitney U tests on the discordant twin pairs and applied Benjamini-Hochberg correction for multiple testing. TCRdb reprocessed the reads, and each CDR3 protein sequence is entered once, without DNA. The V and J calls, along with clone size, are taken from TCRdb and not from the paper's own processing. The table held for this sample gives roughly 330,000 distinct CDR3 sequences. Approximately 2% of the sample is taken by the ten largest.

An approximately 2.5 ml peripheral blood sample was drawn into PAXgene tubes per donor and stored at -80°C. Total RNA was isolated from whole blood with the PAXgene blood miRNA kit on an automated QIAcube, without T cell sorting. Deep TCRalpha and TCRbeta repertoire profiling with unique molecular barcoding was performed on peripheral blood of monozygotic twin pairs concordant or discordant for inflammatory bowel disease. Smoking habits were recorded for all twin pairs, and each individual was classified as a current, former or never smoker. This clonotype was obtained from a human donor with ulcerative colitis or Crohn's disease, or a healthy co-twin of an affected twin (not recorded which). Recombination connected TRBV2 to TRBJ2-5; the TCRdb D gene call, TRBD1, has no DNA to confirm it. Sequenced material: blood. The CDR3 here reads CASNDGQGRQETQYF.